These 15 T cell receptor beta chains were sequenced from one sample in a study of cytomegalovirus exposure and HLA in healthy donors. Both 60 Vbeta primers and 13 Jbeta primers went into the PCR. Profiling relied on immunoSEQ multiplex PCR, and the TCRdb table lists in-frame clones only, not all of them. This sample's table has 200,000 or so clones. The sample taken for sequencing was PBMCs. The receptors here all came from a boy younger than 18 in good health and CMV-seronegative.

Written as DNA, the CDR3 is TGTGCCAGCAGCATCCGGACTAGCGGGGGGTACAATGAGCAGTTCTTC. Encoded protein: CASSIRTSGGYNEQFF. The gene calls are TRBV9 and TRBJ2-1; 14 positions agree with TRBD2. V shed 4 bases and J 4 bases; nucleotides not matched to a gene: 4. Germline values: CDR1 SGDLS, CDR2 YYNGEE. CDR3 size: 16 residues.

This chain links TRBV7-9 with TRBJ1-1; maybe TRBD1 (6 bases). V was clipped by 6 bases and J by 4 bases, with 15 bases between them. This CDR3 has 14 amino acids. Per the germline V gene, CDR1 is SEHNR and CDR2 is FQNEAQ (reference sequence). For the CDR3, the DNA is TGTGCCAGCAGGCGGGGGGGGGCTCTCACTGAAGCTTTCTTT. Its protein product is CASRRGGALTEAFF.

The V gene is TRBV28, the J gene TRBJ2-7, with 7 bases fitting TRBD2. Trimming took 5 bases from V and 0 from J; bases not matched to a gene: 4. Germline V lookup: CDR1 MDHEN, CDR2 SYDVKM. This CDR3 contains 14 residues. CDR3 sequence (DNA): TGTGCCAGCAGTGGCGGGGGACGCTCCTACGAGCAGTACTTC. Residues: CASSGGGRSYEQYF.

This chain joins TRBV27 and TRBJ2-1; tentatively, D is TRBD1 (6 bases). CDR3 length equals 16 residues. CDR1 MNHEY and CDR2 SMNVEV come from the germline V gene (reference sequence). Trimming left V 6 bases short and J 0 bases short, with 15 bases between. Here the CDR3 DNA reads TGTGCCAGCAGCGAGACAGGCCCCCCCTCCTACAATGAGCAGTTCTTC. It codes for CASSETGPPSYNEQFF.

This rearrangement joins TRBV29-1 to TRBJ2-2; 8 nucleotides line up with TRBD2. Germline V gene sequence: CDR1 SQVTM, CDR2 ANQGSEA. This CDR3 is 16 amino acids long. V lost 3 bases, J lost 4 bases, and 10 bases stayed unmatched. CDR3 nucleotides: TGCAGCGTTGAGACCCCCGGGGGGGGACGCACCGGGGAGCTGTTTTTT. This codes for CSVETPGGGRTGELFF.

The chain is built from TRBV9 and TRBJ1-2; 11 bases match TRBD1. CDR3 length: 16 residues. CDR1 SGDLS and CDR2 YYNGEE come from the germline V gene. Germline trimming cut 0 bases from V and 6 bases from J; bases unmatched to any gene: 7. This chain's CDR3 is CASSVEEGQGGHGYTF. CDR3 bases: TGTGCCAGCAGCGTAGAAGAGGGACAGGGGGGACATGGCTACACCTTC.

CDR3 coding DNA: TGCGCCAGCAGCCACCGACGGCGGGGGGAAGAGACCCAGTACTTC. Translated: CASSHRRRGEETQYF. The chain couples TRBV4-1 to TRBJ2-5; 8 bases match TRBD2. Germline V gene lookup returns CDR1 MGHRA and CDR2 YSYEKL. With 3 bases clipped from V and 3 bases from J, the junction kept 6 bases outside the gene matches. This CDR3 comprises 15 residues.

This rearrangement joins TRBV4-2 to TRBJ1-1; D might be TRBD1 (6 bases). Germline CDR1 and CDR2: LGHNA and YNFKEQ. CDR3 length: 11 residues. Trimming took off 6 bases at V and 6 bases at J, with 8 bases between the two ends. The CDR3 sequence: CASRDRSEAFF. CDR3 in DNA: TGTGCCAGCAGGGACAGATCTGAAGCTTTCTTT.

V gene TRBV7-2 combines with J gene TRBJ2-5, with D possibly being TRBD2 (7 bases). Germline V gene lookup returns CDR1 SGHTA and CDR2 FQGNSA. The CDR3 length is 15 residues. With 3 bases removed from V and 1 base from J, the gap between germline ends came to 12 bases. CDR3 DNA sequence: TGTGCCAGCAGCTTTGGCGGGGGCCTCCAAGAGACCCAGTACTTC. It translates to CASSFGGGLQETQYF.

CDR3 in DNA: TGTGCCACAAAGTCCGGTACCGGGGAGCTGTTTTTT. Protein product: CATKSGTGELFF. This chain joins TRBV19 and TRBJ2-2; D is ambiguous. Between the trimmed V and J ends, which lost 10 bases and 5 bases, there was a span of 11 bases. Germline assignment: CDR1 LNHDA and CDR2 SQIVND (reference sequence). CDR3 size: 12 residues.

V is TRBV7-6 and J is TRBJ1-3; D not certain. This CDR3 contains 14 residues. V lost 6 bases to trimming and J lost 0 bases, with 9 bases between them. CDR1 and CDR2 (germline): SGHVS, FNYEAQ. The CDR3 sequence: CASSSWSSGNTIYF. CDR3 in DNA: TGTGCCAGCAGTAGTTGGAGCTCTGGAAACACCATATATTTT.

The chain uses TRBV7-2 and TRBJ2-5; D remains ambiguous. Gene TRBJ2-7 matches the end of the DNA better, so the J call may be wrong. CDR1 and CDR2 (germline): SGHTA, FQGNSA. This CDR3 has 10 amino acids. The CDR3 region has the DNA TGTGCCAGCGGTCTGGGCGAGCAGTACTTC. Encoded protein: CASGLGEQYF.

CDR3 in DNA: TGTGCCAGCAGATCCGGGAGCGGGGCCCACGAGCAGTACTTC. Translating it yields CASRSGSGAHEQYF. This chain joins TRBV6-5 and TRBJ2-7, with TRBD2 matching 7 bases. Germline V lookup: CDR1 MNHEY, CDR2 SVGAGI. The CDR3 runs to 14 residues. V gave up 6 bases and J gave up 5 bases; unmatched junction bases: 10.

The chain combines TRBV7-6 with TRBJ1-2; 8 nucleotides align to TRBD1. The CDR3 has 16 amino acids. Germline V gene lookup returns CDR1 SGHVS and CDR2 FNYEAQ. J lost 6 bases, V lost 1 base, and 10 bases had no gene match. Here the CDR3 DNA reads TGTGCCAGCAGCTTAGTAGAACAGGGGGGTGATGATGGCTACACCTTC. This codes for CASSLVEQGGDDGYTF.

The chain is built from TRBV27 and TRBJ1-5, with 7 bases that match TRBD1. CDR1 is MNHEY and CDR2 is SMNVEV in the germline V gene (reference sequence). The CDR3 spans 15 residues. V shed 6 bases and J 5 bases; nucleotides not matched to a gene: 10. This CDR3 reads CASSPGQVVDQPQHF. The CDR3 nucleotides read TGTGCCAGCAGCCCCGGACAGGTCGTAGATCAGCCCCAGCATTTT.